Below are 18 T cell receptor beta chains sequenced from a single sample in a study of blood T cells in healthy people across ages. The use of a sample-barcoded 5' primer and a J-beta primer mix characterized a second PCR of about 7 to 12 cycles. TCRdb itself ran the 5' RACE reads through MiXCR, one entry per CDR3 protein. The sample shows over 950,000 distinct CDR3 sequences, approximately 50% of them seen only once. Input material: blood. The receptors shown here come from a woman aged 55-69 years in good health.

This CDR3 reads CATSRGESGRSETQYF. The DNA for the CDR3 is TGTGCCACCAGCAGAGGGGAGAGCGGGAGGTCTGAGACCCAGTACTTC. The chain uses TRBV15 and TRBJ2-5; 9 bases agree with TRBD2. This CDR3 contains 16 residues. Germline CDR1 and CDR2: LNHNV and YYDKDF (reference sequence). V shed 1 base, J shed 5 bases, and the junction held 8 bases outside the gene matches.

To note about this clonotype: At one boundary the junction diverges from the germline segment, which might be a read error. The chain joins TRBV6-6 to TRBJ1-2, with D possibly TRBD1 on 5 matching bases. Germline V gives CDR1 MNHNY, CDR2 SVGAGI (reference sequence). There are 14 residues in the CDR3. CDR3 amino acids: CATGGFGVLLGYTF. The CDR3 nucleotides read TGTGCCACGGGGGGATTCGGGGTACTCCTTGGCTACACTTTC.

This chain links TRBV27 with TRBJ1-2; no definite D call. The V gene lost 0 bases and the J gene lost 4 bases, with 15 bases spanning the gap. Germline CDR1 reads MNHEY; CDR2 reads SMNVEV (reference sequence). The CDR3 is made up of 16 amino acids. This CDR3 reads CASSLSAGSASYGYTF. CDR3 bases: TGTGCCAGCAGTTTATCGGCGGGGAGCGCAAGCTATGGCTACACCTTC.

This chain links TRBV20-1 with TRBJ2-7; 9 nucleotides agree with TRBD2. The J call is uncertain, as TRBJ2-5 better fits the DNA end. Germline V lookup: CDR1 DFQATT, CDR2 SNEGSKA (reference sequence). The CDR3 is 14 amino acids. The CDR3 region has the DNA TGCAGTGCTATAGCGGGAGCCACTCGGGAGACCCAGTACTTC. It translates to CSAIAGATRETQYF.

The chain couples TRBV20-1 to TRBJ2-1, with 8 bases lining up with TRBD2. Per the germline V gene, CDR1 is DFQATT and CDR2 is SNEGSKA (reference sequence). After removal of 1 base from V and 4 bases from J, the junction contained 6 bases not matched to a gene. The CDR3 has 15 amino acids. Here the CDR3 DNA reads TGCAGTGCTAGAGTCGGGAGGGCCGCTTACAATGAGCAGTTCTTC. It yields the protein CSARVGRAAYNEQFF.

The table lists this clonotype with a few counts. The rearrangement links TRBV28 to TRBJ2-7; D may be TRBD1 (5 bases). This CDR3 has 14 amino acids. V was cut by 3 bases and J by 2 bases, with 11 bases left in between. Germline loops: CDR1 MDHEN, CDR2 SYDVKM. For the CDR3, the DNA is TGTGCCAGCAGTTTTCCAGGGATTGCCTACGAGCAGTACTTC. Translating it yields CASSFPGIAYEQYF.

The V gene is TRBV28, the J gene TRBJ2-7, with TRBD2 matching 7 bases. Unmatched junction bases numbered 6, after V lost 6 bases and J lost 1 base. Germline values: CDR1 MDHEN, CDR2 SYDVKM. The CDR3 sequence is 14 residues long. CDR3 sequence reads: CASRGEAGSYEQYF. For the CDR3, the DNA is TGTGCCAGCAGGGGAGAAGCGGGGTCCTACGAGCAGTACTTC. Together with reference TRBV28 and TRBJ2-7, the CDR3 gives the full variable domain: DVKVTQSSRYLVKRTGEKVFLECVQDMDHENMFWYRQDPGLGLRLIYFSYDVKMKEKGDIPEGYSVSREKKERFSLILESASTNQTSMYLCASRGEAGSYEQYFGPGTRLTVT.

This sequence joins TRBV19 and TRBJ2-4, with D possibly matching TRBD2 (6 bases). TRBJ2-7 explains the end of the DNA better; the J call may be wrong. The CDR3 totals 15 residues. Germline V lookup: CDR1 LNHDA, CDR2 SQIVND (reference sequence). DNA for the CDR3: TGTGCCAGTAGAGAGGCGGGGTCGATCTCCTACGAGCAGTACTTC. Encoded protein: CASREAGSISYEQYF.

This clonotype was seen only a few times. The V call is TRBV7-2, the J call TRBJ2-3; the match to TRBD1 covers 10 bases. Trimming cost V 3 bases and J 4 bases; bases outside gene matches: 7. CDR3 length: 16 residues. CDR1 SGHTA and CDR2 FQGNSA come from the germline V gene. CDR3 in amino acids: CASSFLGQGVADTQYF. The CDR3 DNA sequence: TGTGCCAGCAGCTTCCTCGGACAGGGGGTCGCAGATACGCAGTATTTT.

The CDR3 DNA reads TGTGCCAGCAGCCCTCGGTGGGCTACAGATACGCAGTATTTT. This gives the protein CASSPRWATDTQYF. This chain joins TRBV4-2 and TRBJ2-3; D is undetermined. The CDR3 sequence is 14 residues long. Trimming pared 4 bases from V and 3 bases from J, leaving 11 bases between. Per the germline V gene, CDR1 is LGHNA and CDR2 is YNFKEQ.

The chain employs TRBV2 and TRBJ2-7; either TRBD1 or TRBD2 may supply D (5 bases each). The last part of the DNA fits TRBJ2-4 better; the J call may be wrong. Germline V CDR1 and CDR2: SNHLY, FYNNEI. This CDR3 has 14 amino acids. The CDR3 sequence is CASSDWGSANIQYF. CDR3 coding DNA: TGTGCCAGCAGTGATTGGGGGTCGGCAAACATTCAGTACTTC.

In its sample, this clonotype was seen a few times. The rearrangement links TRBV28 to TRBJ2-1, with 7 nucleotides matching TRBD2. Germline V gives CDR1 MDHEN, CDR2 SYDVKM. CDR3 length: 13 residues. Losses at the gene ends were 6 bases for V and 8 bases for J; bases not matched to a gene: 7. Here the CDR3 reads CASREGGRDEQFF. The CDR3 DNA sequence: TGTGCCAGCAGAGAGGGAGGGCGGGATGAGCAGTTCTTC.

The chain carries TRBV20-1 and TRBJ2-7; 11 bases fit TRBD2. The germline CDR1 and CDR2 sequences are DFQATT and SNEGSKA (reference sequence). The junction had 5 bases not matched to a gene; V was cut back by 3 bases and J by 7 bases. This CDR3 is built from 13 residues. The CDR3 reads CSASETSGNEQYF. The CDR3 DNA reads TGCAGTGCTAGTGAGACTAGCGGGAATGAGCAGTACTTC.

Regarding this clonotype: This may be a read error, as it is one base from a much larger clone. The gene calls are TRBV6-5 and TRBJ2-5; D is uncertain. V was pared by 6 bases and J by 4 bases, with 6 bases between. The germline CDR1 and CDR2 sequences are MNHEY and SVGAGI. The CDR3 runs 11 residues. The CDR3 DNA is TGTGCCAGCAGGCACGGAGAGACCCAGTACTTC. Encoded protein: CASRHGETQYF.

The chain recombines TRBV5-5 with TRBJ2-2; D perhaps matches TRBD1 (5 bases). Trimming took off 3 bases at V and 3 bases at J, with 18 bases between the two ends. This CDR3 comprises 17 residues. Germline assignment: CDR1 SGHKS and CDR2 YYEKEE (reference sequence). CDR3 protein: CASSSDDSPIYTGELFF. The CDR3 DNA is TGTGCCAGCAGCTCCGACGACAGCCCCATTTACACCGGGGAGCTGTTTTTT.

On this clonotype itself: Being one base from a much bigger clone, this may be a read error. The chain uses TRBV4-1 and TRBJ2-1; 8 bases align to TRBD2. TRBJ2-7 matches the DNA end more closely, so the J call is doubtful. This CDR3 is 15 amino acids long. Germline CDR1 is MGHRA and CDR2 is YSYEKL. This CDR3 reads CASSHVLREGNEQYF. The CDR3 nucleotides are TGCGCCAGCAGCCATGTGCTTCGGGAGGGAAATGAGCAGTACTTC.

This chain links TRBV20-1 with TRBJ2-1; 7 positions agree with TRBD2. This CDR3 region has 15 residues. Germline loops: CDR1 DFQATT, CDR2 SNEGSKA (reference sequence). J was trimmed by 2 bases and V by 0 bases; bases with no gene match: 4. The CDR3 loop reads CSAREASGAYNEQFF. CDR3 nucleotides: TGCAGTGCTAGAGAGGCTAGCGGAGCCTACAATGAGCAGTTCTTC.

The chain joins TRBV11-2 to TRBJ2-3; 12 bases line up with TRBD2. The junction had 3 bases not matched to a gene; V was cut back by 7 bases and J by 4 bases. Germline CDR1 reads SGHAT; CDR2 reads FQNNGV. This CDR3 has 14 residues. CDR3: CASNLAGGADTQYF. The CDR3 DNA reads TGTGCCAGCAACCTAGCGGGAGGGGCAGATACGCAGTATTTT. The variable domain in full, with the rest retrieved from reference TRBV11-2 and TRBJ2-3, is EAGVAQSPRYKIIEKRQSVAFWCNPISGHATLYWYQQILGQGPKLLIQFQNNGVVDDSQLPKDRFSAERLKGVDSTLKIQPAKLEDSAVYLCASNLAGGADTQYFGPGTRLTVL.